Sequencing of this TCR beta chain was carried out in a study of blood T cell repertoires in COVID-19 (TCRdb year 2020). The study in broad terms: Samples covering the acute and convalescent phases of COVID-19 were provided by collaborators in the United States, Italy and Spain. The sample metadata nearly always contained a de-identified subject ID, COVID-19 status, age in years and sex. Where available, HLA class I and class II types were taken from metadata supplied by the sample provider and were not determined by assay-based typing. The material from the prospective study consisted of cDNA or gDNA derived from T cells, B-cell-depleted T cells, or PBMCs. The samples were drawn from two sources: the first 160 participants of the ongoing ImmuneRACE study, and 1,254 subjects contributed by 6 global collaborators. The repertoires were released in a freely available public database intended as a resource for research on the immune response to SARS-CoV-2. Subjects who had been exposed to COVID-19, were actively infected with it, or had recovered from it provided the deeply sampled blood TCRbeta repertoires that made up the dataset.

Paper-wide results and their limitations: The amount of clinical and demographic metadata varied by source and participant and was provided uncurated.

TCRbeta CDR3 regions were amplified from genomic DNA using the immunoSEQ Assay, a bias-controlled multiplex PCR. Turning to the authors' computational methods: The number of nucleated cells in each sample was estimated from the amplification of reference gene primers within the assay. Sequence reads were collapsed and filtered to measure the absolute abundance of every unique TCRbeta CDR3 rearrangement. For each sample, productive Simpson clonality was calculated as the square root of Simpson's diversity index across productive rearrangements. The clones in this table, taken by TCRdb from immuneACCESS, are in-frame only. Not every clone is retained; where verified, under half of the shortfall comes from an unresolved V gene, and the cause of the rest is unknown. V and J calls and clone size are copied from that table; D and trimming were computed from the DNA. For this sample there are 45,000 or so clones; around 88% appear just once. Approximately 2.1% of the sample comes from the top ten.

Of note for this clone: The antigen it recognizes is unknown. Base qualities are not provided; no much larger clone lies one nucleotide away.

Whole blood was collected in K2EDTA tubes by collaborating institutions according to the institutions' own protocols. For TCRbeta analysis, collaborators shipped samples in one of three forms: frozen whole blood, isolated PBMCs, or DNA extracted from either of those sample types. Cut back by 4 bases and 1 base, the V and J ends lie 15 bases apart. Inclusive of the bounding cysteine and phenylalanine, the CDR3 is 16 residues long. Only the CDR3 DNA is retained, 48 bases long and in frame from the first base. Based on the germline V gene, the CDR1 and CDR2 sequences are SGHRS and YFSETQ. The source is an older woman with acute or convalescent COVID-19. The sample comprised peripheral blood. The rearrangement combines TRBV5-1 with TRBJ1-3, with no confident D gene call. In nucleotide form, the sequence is TGCGCCAGCAGCCCTGGCGGGGTCTCATCTGGAAACACCATATATTTT. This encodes CASSPGGVSSGNTIYF.